This T cell receptor beta chain stems from a study of graft-versus-host responses after intestinal transplantation. Assay used: immunoSEQ multiplex PCR; TCRdb lists only in-frame clones, some missing. Seen here are 15,000 to 20,000 clones, approximately 90% observed once, and the top ten hold more than 1.5%. This CDR3 comprises 15 residues. The starting material was PBMCs, obtained 357 days after transplant. This receptor was taken from a human patient who received an intestinal transplant, so some T cells may come from the graft donor. This sequence joins TRBV12-2 and TRBJ2-2; the table's D call of TRBD2 was not tested on the DNA. TRBV12-2 is labeled a pseudogene. The CDR3 loop reads CASRPGTENTGELFF. The CDR3 nucleotides read TGTGCAAGTCGCCCCGGGACTGAGAACACCGGGGAGCTGTTTTTT.